This T cell receptor beta chain was sequenced during a study of T-cell reconstitution after alpha-beta-depleted transplantation in children. Preparation of the TCRbeta library was carried out with unique molecular identifiers. TCRdb fed the PCR reads into MiXCR, producing one record per CDR3 protein. Of 490,000 or so distinct CDR3 sequences listed, more than 9% are singletons. This clonotype was counted many times. Its target is unknown. Whole-study findings and limits: T cells produced anew were the main source of T-cell counts and diversity one year after transplant. Recipient T cells and thymic progenitors that survived gave rise to the high TCRbeta diversity observed at day 60 in some patients. Roughly two months post-transplant, alpha-beta T cells reportedly originated from several hundred graft clones that had expanded.

The receptor was derived from a child aged 2-9 years with inherited bone marrow failure, due to receive a stem cell transplant. The sequencing here drew on PBMCs, taken before TCRalphabeta/CD19-depleted stem cell transplant.

The DNA of the CDR3 is TGCAGTGCTAGAGAAGGGGTGGGGAGCTCCTACAATGAGCAGTTCTTC. Residues: CSAREGVGSSYNEQFF. This chain uses TRBV20-1 with TRBJ2-1; TRBD1 or TRBD2 may be the D gene (5 bases each). The CDR3 extends over 16 amino acids. V was trimmed by 0 bases and J by 0 bases, leaving 12 bases between them. Germline CDR1 DFQATT, CDR2 SNEGSKA (reference sequence).